This T cell receptor beta chain is drawn from a study of human T cells and chemical hapten exposure. This clonotype was counted many times. Time point given: patch test 3, about 24 weeks after DPC sensitization. The treatment here: therapeutic diphenylcyclopropenone sensitization with weekly scalp DPC. The V end lost 1 base, the J end lost 7 bases, and 5 bases lay between the germline ends. CDR1 is SGHTA, CDR2 FQGNSA, per germline. The CDR3 has 12 amino acids. TCRdb re-analysed the RACE reads in MiXCR, keeping a single row per CDR3 protein. Of roughly 32,000 distinct CDR3 sequences in the sample, 5% to 6% were seen once.

The V gene is TRBV7-2, the J gene TRBJ2-1; D is unclear. The sequence was obtained from a man aged 25 to 45 with alopecia areata. Some clones in this sample may be carry-over from other donors' samples. Here the sequenced sample was whole blood, taken in connection with sensitization to the hapten diphenylcyclopropenone (DPC). CDR3 coding DNA: TGTGCCAGCAGCTTAGGAGCGAATGAGCAGTTCTTC. Translating gives CASSLGANEQFF.